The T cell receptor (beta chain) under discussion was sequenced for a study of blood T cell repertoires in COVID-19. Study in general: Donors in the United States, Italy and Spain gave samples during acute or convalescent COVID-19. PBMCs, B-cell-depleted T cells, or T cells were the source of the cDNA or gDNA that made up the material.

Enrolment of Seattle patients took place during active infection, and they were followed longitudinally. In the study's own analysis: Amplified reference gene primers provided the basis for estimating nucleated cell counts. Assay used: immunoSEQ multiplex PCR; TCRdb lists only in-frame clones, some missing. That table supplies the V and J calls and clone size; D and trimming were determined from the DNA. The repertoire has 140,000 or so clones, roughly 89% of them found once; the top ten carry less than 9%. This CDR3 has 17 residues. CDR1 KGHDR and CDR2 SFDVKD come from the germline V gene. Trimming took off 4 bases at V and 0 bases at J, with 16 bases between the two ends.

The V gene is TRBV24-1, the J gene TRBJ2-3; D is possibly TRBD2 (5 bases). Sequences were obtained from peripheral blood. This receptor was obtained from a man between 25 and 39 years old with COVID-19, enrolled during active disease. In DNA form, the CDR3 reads TGTGCCACCAGTGAGCCCGAAGGGCGGGTTAGCACAGATACGCAGTATTTT. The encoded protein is CATSEPEGRVSTDTQYF.